Sequencing of this T cell receptor (beta chain) was carried out in a study of OX40 agonist ivuxolimab in advanced cancers. The data were produced by immunoSEQ multiplex PCR, yet TCRdb's version contains in-frame clones alone and is incomplete. The table lists about 94,000 clones, over 75% of them singletons. Germline-derived CDR1 and CDR2 are SQVTM and ANQGSEA. CDR3 length equals 12 residues. V dropped 3 bases and J dropped 4 bases, with 9 bases sitting between them. The sample in question was CD4+ or CD8+ T cells sorted from blood, obtained in a trial of the OX40 agonist ivuxolimab. The V gene is TRBV29-1, the J gene TRBJ1-1, with D possibly matching TRBD1 (5 bases). This receptor was obtained from an adult with an advanced solid tumor such as melanoma, head and neck, liver or kidney cancer. The CDR3 bases are TGCAGCGTTGACCGCCAGGGCACTGAAGCTTTCTTT. Translated: CSVDRQGTEAFF.